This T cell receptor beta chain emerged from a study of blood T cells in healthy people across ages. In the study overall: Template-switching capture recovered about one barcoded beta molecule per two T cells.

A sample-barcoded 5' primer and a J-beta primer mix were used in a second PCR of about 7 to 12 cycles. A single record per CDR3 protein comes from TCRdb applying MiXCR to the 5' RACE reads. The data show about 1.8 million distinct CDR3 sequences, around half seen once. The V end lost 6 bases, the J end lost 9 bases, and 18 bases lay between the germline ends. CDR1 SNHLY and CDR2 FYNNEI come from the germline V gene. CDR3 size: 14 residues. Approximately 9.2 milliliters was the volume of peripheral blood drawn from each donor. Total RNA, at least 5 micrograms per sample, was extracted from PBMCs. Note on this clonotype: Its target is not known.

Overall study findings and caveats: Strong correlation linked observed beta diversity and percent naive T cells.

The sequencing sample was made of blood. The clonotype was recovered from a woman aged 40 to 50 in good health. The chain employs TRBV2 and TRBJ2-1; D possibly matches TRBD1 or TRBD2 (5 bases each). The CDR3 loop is CASRGDRQITEQFF. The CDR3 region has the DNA TGTGCCAGCAGGGGAGATCGACAGATCACTGAGCAGTTCTTC.